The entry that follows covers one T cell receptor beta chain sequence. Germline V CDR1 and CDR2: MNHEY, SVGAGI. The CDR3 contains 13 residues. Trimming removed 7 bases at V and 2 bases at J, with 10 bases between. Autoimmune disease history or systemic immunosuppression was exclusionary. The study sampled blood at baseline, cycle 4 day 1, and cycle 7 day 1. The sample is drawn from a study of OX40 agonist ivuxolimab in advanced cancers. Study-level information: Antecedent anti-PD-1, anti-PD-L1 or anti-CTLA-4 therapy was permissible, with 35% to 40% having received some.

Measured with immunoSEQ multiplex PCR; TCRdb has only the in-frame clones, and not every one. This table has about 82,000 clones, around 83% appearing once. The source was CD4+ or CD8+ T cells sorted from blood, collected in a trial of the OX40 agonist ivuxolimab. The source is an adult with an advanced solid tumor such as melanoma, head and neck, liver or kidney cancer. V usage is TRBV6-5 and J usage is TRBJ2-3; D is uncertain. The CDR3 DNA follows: TGTGCCAGCAATGCGAAGTACACAGATACGCAGTATTTT. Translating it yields CASNAKYTDTQYF.